The 29 T cell receptor beta chains below were found in one sample sequenced in a study of OX40 agonist ivuxolimab in advanced cancers. Libraries came from the immunoSEQ multiplex PCR assay. Held by TCRdb, this immuneACCESS table contains in-frame sequences only and omits some clones. Under half of the omission traces to an unresolved V gene where checked; the cause of the rest is unknown. The sample table holds 55,000 to 70,000 clones, of which over 80% were seen once. The top ten clonotypes cover 3.7% of the sample. The sample here was CD4+ or CD8+ T cells sorted from blood, taken in a trial of the OX40 agonist ivuxolimab. Receptor source: an adult with an advanced solid tumor such as melanoma, head and neck, liver or kidney cancer.

This clone was counted only a few times. The chain carries TRBV7-2 and TRBJ2-1; a possible D gene is TRBD2 (5 bases). The CDR3 length is 15 residues. The V gene's germline CDR1 is SGHTA and CDR2 FQGNSA. The ends were cut back, 5 bases at V and 4 bases at J, with 15 bases in the middle. This chain's CDR3 is CASSVGSSPYNEQFF. CDR3 bases: TGTGCCAGCAGCGTAGGTTCTAGCCCATACAATGAGCAGTTCTTC.

This chain uses TRBV6-1 with TRBJ1-1; possible D gene TRBD1, 5 bases. V lost 4 bases, J lost 1 base, and 10 bases lay in between. Germline V gene lookup returns CDR1 MNHNS and CDR2 SASEGT. The CDR3 length is 14 residues. The CDR3 reads CASSVSGSNTEAFF. For the CDR3, the DNA is TGTGCCAGCAGTGTGTCAGGGTCGAACACTGAAGCTTTCTTT.

The rearrangement links TRBV19 to TRBJ2-7, with D tentatively TRBD2 (5 bases). V lost 6 bases, J lost 5 bases, and 17 bases lay in between. CDR1 and CDR2 from the germline V gene are LNHDA and SQIVND (reference sequence). The length of the CDR3 is 14 residues. CDR3 protein: CASSWTYGTDEQYF. CDR3 nucleotides: TGTGCCAGTAGCTGGACTTATGGAACTGACGAGCAGTACTTC.

V usage is TRBV4-3 and J usage is TRBJ2-1, with TRBD2 as a possible D gene (5 bases). V was cut by 7 bases and J by 5 bases, with 15 bases left in between. There are 14 residues in the CDR3. The germline CDR1 and CDR2 sequences are LGHNA and YSLEER. CDR3 amino acids: CASTQRRQHNEQFF. CDR3 nucleotide sequence: TGCGCCAGCACCCAGCGGAGGCAGCACAATGAGCAGTTCTTC.

This clone has only a few counts. This chain connects TRBV6-6 to TRBJ1-4; D is unresolved. CDR3 size: 15 residues. V dropped 0 bases and J dropped 3 bases, with 8 bases sitting between them. Germline V gene lookup returns CDR1 MNHNY and CDR2 SVGAGI (reference sequence). As DNA, the CDR3 is TGTGCCAGCAGTTACTCGTATTTGGCTAATGAAAAACTGTTTTTT. Translation: CASSYSYLANEKLFF.

The chain combines TRBV28 with TRBJ2-7; weak D call: TRBD2 (5 bases). V gave up 3 bases and J gave up 2 bases, with 11 bases separating them. Germline V gene lookup returns CDR1 MDHEN and CDR2 SYDVKM. CDR3 length: 14 residues. In nucleotides, the CDR3 is TGTGCCAGCAGTTTTGGTGGGAGTGCCTACGAGCAGTACTTC. This sequence encodes CASSFGGSAYEQYF.

Of note for this clone: This specimen includes other DNA sequences encoding the same CDR3. J is TRBJ2-3 and V is TRBV27; tentative D call: TRBD1 (5 bases). V was pared by 5 bases and J by 3 bases, with 12 bases between. Germline CDR1 is MNHEY and CDR2 is SMNVEV (reference sequence). This CDR3 is built from 14 residues. CDR3 loop: CASSPAGFTDTQYF. The CDR3 DNA sequence: TGTGCCAGCAGTCCCGCAGGGTTTACAGATACGCAGTATTTT.

The chain couples TRBV27 to TRBJ1-6; D perhaps matches TRBD1 (6 bases). Trimming stripped 1 base from V and 0 bases from J, with 13 bases between. The CDR3 extends over 18 amino acids. Germline V gives CDR1 MNHEY, CDR2 SMNVEV (reference sequence). For the CDR3, the DNA is TGTGCCAGCAGTTTATGGCCCCGGGACACCTCCTATAATTCACCCCTCCACTTT. Its translation is CASSLWPRDTSYNSPLHF.

The V gene is TRBV7-9, the J gene TRBJ2-7; no firm D call. Germline loops: CDR1 SEHNR, CDR2 FQNEAQ (reference sequence). The V end lost 1 base, the J end lost 4 bases, and 5 bases lay between the germline ends. The CDR3 contains 12 residues. The CDR3 nucleotides are TGTGCCAGCAGCTTAGTACCTTACGAGCAGTACTTC. It is translated as CASSLVPYEQYF.

The V call is TRBV7-9, the J call TRBJ2-1; no reliable D call. In germline, CDR1 is SEHNR, CDR2 FQNEAQ (reference sequence). V lost 5 bases to trimming and J lost 4 bases, with 9 bases between them. The CDR3 has 13 amino acids. The CDR3 spells CASSPSLYNEQFF. The CDR3 DNA reads as TGTGCCAGCAGCCCCTCGCTTTACAATGAGCAGTTCTTC.

The chain employs TRBV27 and TRBJ2-3; TRBD2 agrees at 7 bases. The V and J ends lost 3 bases and 5 bases, in that order; junction bases with no gene match: 8. The CDR3 loop spans 15 amino acids. CDR1 is MNHEY, CDR2 SMNVEV, per germline (reference sequence). CDR3 residues: CASSLSAGEGDTQYF. The CDR3 DNA is TGTGCCAGCAGTTTGTCGGCGGGAGAGGGAGATACGCAGTATTTT.

The genes are TRBV7-6 and TRBJ2-1; TRBD2 agrees at 14 bases. In germline, CDR1 is SGHVS, CDR2 FNYEAQ. V gave up 5 bases and J gave up 9 bases; unmatched junction bases: 6. CDR3 length: 15 residues. Here the CDR3 reads CASSEGLAGVVEQFF. Here the CDR3 DNA reads TGTGCCAGCAGCGAGGGACTAGCGGGAGTGGTTGAGCAGTTCTTC.

The J gene is TRBJ2-5, the V gene TRBV10-1; tentatively, D is TRBD2 (6 bases). V shed 8 bases and J shed 2 bases, with 18 bases lying between them. There are 15 residues in the CDR3. In germline, CDR1 is WNHNN, CDR2 SYGVQD (reference sequence). CDR3: CASGEVRDGQETQYF. CDR3 bases: TGCGCCAGCGGGGAGGTCCGGGACGGGCAAGAGACCCAGTACTTC.

This chain joins TRBV6-1 and TRBJ2-3; tentatively, D is TRBD1 (5 bases). The CDR3 consists of 15 residues. V shed 7 bases and J shed 4 bases, with 18 bases lying between them. CDR1 is MNHNS, CDR2 SASEGT, per germline. The CDR3 DNA sequence: TGTGCCAGCAAGTGGGGTTGGGGCGGTGCAGATACGCAGTATTTT. Protein sequence: CASKWGWGGADTQYF.

This sequence joins TRBV19 and TRBJ1-4, with D possibly matching TRBD1 (5 bases). Germline CDR1 LNHDA, CDR2 SQIVND (reference sequence). CDR3 length: 16 residues. V lost 5 bases and J lost 5, with 18 bases in between. The CDR3: CASSSRNRDLNEKLFF. The DNA of the CDR3 is TGTGCCAGTAGTTCGAGAAACCGGGACCTCAATGAAAAACTGTTTTTT.

V is TRBV6-6 and J is TRBJ2-5; D ambiguous. Trimming took 0 bases from V and 1 from J, leaving 9 bases between them. The CDR3 has 15 residues. The germline CDR1 and CDR2 sequences are MNHNY and SVGAGI (reference sequence). The CDR3 spells CASSYSVGTQETQYF. The DNA of the CDR3 is TGTGCCAGCAGTTACTCAGTGGGTACCCAAGAGACCCAGTACTTC.

The chain couples TRBV5-4 to TRBJ2-2; D call uncertain. CDR3 size: 15 residues. Deletions cut 2 bases from V and 2 bases from J, with 10 bases between. CDR1 and CDR2 (germline): SGHNT, YYREEE (reference sequence). CDR3 DNA sequence: TGTGCCAGCAGCTTTGACTCGATCAACACCGGGGAGCTGTTTTTT. Translating gives CASSFDSINTGELFF.

V gene TRBV19 combines with J gene TRBJ2-4; D may be TRBD1 (5 bases). Germline CDR1 is LNHDA and CDR2 is SQIVND (reference sequence). The CDR3 covers 14 residues. V was shortened by 4 bases and J by 6 bases, with 13 bases between the two germline ends. This CDR3 reads CASSTVTARNIQYF. The DNA for the CDR3 is TGTGCCAGTAGTACCGTGACAGCTAGAAACATTCAGTACTTC.

The chain uses TRBV5-4 and TRBJ1-5; 9 nucleotides agree with TRBD1. Germline CDR1 and CDR2: SGHNT and YYREEE (reference sequence). This CDR3 contains 15 residues. V was pared by 2 bases and J by 4 bases, with 4 bases of the junction left unmatched. Written as DNA, the CDR3 is TGTGCCAGCAGCTTTACAGGGGGCGTAAATCAGCCCCAGCATTTT. Amino acids: CASSFTGGVNQPQHF.

As DNA, the CDR3 is TGTGCCAGCAGGGGGACAGGGGCCCGAAACACCATATATTTT. Its protein is CASRGTGARNTIYF. The rearrangement links TRBV4-2 to TRBJ1-3, with 10 bases matching TRBD1. Germline V gives CDR1 LGHNA, CDR2 YNFKEQ. This CDR3 has 14 amino acids. V gave up 6 bases and J gave up 5 bases; unmatched junction bases: 4.

As for this clone: The sample carries other DNA sequences with the same CDR3. The chain recombines TRBV2 with TRBJ2-3; D might be TRBD1 or TRBD2, each matching 5 bases. The germline V and J ends were trimmed by 6 bases and 1 base, with 14 bases remaining between them. The germline V gene encodes CDR1 SNHLY and CDR2 FYNNEI. The CDR3 is 15 residues long. The CDR3 DNA reads TGTGCCAGCAGAAAATCCGGGGCCCGCACAGATACGCAGTATTTT. This codes for CASRKSGARTDTQYF.

This sequence joins TRBV27 and TRBJ2-3; a weak D match, TRBD2 (6 bases). V lost 3 bases and J lost 0, with 10 bases in between. CDR1 MNHEY and CDR2 SMNVEV come from the germline V gene (reference sequence). The CDR3 spans 15 residues. In nucleotides, the CDR3 is TGTGCCAGCAGTTTTTGGGGGGATAGCACAGATACGCAGTATTTT. This codes for CASSFWGDSTDTQYF.

The chain combines TRBV27 with TRBJ2-2; weak D call: TRBD2 (5 bases). The V and J ends lost 0 bases and 5 bases respectively, with 13 bases between them. The CDR3 length is 16 residues. The germline V gene encodes CDR1 MNHEY and CDR2 SMNVEV (reference sequence). The CDR3 loop is CASSLSRRDETGELFF. In DNA, the CDR3 is TGTGCCAGCAGTTTATCGCGACGGGATGAGACCGGGGAGCTGTTTTTT.

V is TRBV27 and J is TRBJ2-7; D is ambiguous. Trimming removed 5 bases at V and 0 bases at J, with 8 bases between. The CDR3 length is 13 residues. Per germline, CDR1 MNHEY and CDR2 SMNVEV (reference sequence). The CDR3, as DNA: TGTGCCAGCAGTGTACGGGTCTCCTACGAGCAGTACTTC. Protein product: CASSVRVSYEQYF.

V is TRBV27 and J is TRBJ2-7, with D hard to call. Trimming pared 0 bases from V and 2 bases from J, leaving 8 bases between. The CDR3 has 14 residues. Germline CDR1 and CDR2: MNHEY and SMNVEV (reference sequence). CDR3 sequence: CASSLSGRAYEQYF. Here the CDR3 DNA reads TGTGCCAGCAGTTTATCGGGCAGAGCCTACGAGCAGTACTTC.

Only one count was recorded for this clone. V is TRBV30 and J is TRBJ1-4; no definite D call. The CDR3 runs to 12 residues. The V gene's germline CDR1 is GTSNPN and CDR2 SVGIG (reference sequence). V was pared by 4 bases and J by 5 bases, with 8 bases between. This CDR3 reads CAWNRGNEKLFF. CDR3 nucleotides: TGTGCCTGGAACAGAGGAAATGAAAAACTGTTTTTT.

V usage is TRBV28 and J usage is TRBJ1-2; no reliable D call. V was shortened by 2 bases and J by 5 bases, with 6 bases between the two germline ends. Per the germline V gene, CDR1 is MDHEN and CDR2 is SYDVKM. This CDR3 has 12 residues. CDR3 amino acids: CASSLGPYGYTF. The CDR3 DNA sequence: TGTGCCAGCAGTTTAGGACCATATGGCTACACCTTC.

The chain employs TRBV18 and TRBJ2-2; D may be TRBD2 (5 bases). The V end was cut by 3 bases, the J end by 6 bases, with 11 bases between. CDR1 is KGHSH, CDR2 LQKENI, per germline. CDR3 size: 14 residues. The CDR3 DNA sequence: TGTGCCAGCTCACCCGGACTCTCCCCCGGGGAGCTGTTTTTT. It codes for CASSPGLSPGELFF.

The V gene is TRBV11-1, the J gene TRBJ2-1; TRBD2 agrees at 10 bases. CDR1 and CDR2 from the germline V gene are SGHAT and FQDESV (reference sequence). V gave up 5 bases and J gave up 3 bases; unmatched junction bases: 7. The CDR3 length is 16 residues. CDR3 region: CASSPRLAGFYNEQFF. Written as DNA, the CDR3 is TGTGCCAGCAGCCCCCGACTAGCGGGTTTCTACAATGAGCAGTTCTTC.